This TCR beta chain was sequenced in a study of blood T cell repertoires in COVID-19 (dated by TCRdb to 2018 to 2020). Study-level background: The collaborator samples originated in the United States, Italy and Spain and spanned the acute and convalescent phases of COVID-19. The prospective study material was composed of cDNA or gDNA derived from T cells, B-cell-depleted T cells, or PBMCs. The dataset comprised deeply sampled blood TCRbeta repertoires from subjects exposed to, actively infected with, or recovered from COVID-19. A freely available public database, intended as a resource for researchers studying the immune response to SARS-CoV-2, is where the repertoires were released. The samples were drawn from two sources: the first 160 participants of the ongoing ImmuneRACE study, and fewer than 1,500 subjects contributed by 6 global collaborators. A de-identified subject ID, COVID-19 status, age in years and sex were almost always included in the sample metadata. Where available, HLA class I and class II types were obtained from metadata supplied by the sample provider rather than from assay-based typing.

A note on this clone: Its antigen remains undetermined. No quality values exist for individual bases; no much larger clone is one base distant.

Participants in the prospective study were enrolled through a virtual design, were aged 18 to 89 years, and lived in approximately 25 United States geographic areas. To assign participants to cohorts, the prospective study relied on clinical history that participants themselves reported in a screening survey and a study questionnaire. A participant counted as exposed if, within 2 weeks of entering the study, that participant had been in contact with someone who had a PCR-confirmed or clinician-diagnosed COVID-19 case. In the prospective study, mobile phlebotomists collected whole blood, serum and a nasopharyngeal or oropharyngeal swab from each participant. Prospective study participants could optionally give additional blood draws and questionnaires over an approximately two-month period. Before DNA extraction, prospective study blood samples were shipped either frozen or at room temperature.

TCRbeta CDR3 regions were amplified from genomic DNA using the immunoSEQ Assay, a bias-controlled multiplex PCR. Regarding the original processing steps: The number of nucleated cells in each sample was estimated by amplification of reference gene primers within the assay. Sequence reads were collapsed and filtered to measure the absolute abundance of every unique TCRbeta CDR3 rearrangement. Productive Simpson clonality was computed per sample as the square root of Simpson's diversity index over productive rearrangements. TCRdb provides this immuneACCESS table in a form limited to in-frame rearrangements. Some clones are lacking; in checked studies, under half of them reflect an unresolved V gene, and why the rest are absent is not known. D and trimming come from the DNA, and the V and J calls and clone size come from that table. This sample holds 250,000 to 350,000 clones; under 90% were observed only once. The ten largest clones add up to roughly 2.9% of the sample.

CDR1 and CDR2 are drawn from the germline V gene (reference sequence): SGHNT, YYREEE. The CDR3 measures 15 amino acids from cysteine to phenylalanine. The only DNA kept is the CDR3, 45 bases in frame from the first base. Trimming leaves V shorter by 5 bases and J shorter by 2 bases, with the junction holding 8 bases beyond the gene matches. Study-wide findings and limitations: The quantity of clinical and demographic metadata differed by source and by participant and was supplied without curation.

The sequence is built from TRBV5-4 and TRBJ2-7; 9 bases in the middle match TRBD1. This sequence originates from a woman in her 50s who had been exposed to COVID-19. Source material: PBMCs or T cells enriched from blood (not recorded which). The CDR3 protein sequence reads: CASSRGQGVAYEQYF. The DNA sequence reads TGTGCCAGCAGTAGGGGACAGGGAGTCGCCTACGAGCAGTACTTC. The full variable domain, with segments outside the CDR3 supplied by the reference TRBV5-4 and TRBJ2-7 proteins, appears as ETGVTQSPTHLIKTRGQQVTLRCSSQSGHNTVSWYQQALGQGPQFIFQYYREEENGRGNFPPRFSGLQFPNYSSELNVNALELDDSALYLCASSRGQGVAYEQYFGPGTRLTVT.